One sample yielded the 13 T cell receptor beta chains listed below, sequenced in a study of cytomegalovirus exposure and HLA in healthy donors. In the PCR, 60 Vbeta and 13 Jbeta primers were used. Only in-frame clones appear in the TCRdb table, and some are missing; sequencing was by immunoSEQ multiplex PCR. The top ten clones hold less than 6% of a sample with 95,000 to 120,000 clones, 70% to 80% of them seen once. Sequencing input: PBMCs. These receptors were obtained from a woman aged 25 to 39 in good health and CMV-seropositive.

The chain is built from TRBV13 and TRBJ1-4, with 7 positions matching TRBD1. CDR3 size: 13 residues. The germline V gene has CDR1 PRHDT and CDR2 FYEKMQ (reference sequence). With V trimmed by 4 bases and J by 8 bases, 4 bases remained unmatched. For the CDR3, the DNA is TGTGCCAGCAGCTCGACAGGGCCCGAAAAACTGTTTTTT. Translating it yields CASSSTGPEKLFF.

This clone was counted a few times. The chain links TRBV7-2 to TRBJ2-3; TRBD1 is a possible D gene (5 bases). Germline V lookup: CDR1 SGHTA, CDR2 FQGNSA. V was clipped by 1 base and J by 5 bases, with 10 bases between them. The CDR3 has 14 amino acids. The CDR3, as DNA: TGTGCCAGCAGCTTAGGGGGCCGGAGAGATACGCAGTATTTT. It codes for CASSLGGRRDTQYF.

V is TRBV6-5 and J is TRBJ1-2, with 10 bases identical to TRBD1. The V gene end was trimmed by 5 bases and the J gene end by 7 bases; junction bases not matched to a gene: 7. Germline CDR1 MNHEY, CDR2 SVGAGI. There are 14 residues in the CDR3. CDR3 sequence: CASSTRQGARGYTF. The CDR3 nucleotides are TGTGCCAGCAGTACAAGACAGGGGGCTCGTGGCTACACCTTC.

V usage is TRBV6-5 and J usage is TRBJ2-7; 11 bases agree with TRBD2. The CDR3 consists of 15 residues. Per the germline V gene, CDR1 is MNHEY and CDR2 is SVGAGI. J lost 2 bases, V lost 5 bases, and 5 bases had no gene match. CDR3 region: CASSARTSGPYEQYF. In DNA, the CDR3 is TGTGCCAGCAGTGCACGGACTAGCGGGCCCTACGAGCAGTACTTC.

The CDR3 loop is CASSSPAYEQYF. CDR3 DNA sequence: TGTGCCAGCAGTTCTCCCGCCTACGAGCAGTACTTC. The chain combines TRBV6-5 with TRBJ2-7; D is uncertain. The CDR3 is made up of 12 amino acids. Germline V gene lookup returns CDR1 MNHEY and CDR2 SVGAGI. The V end was cut by 4 bases, the J end by 2 bases, with 6 bases between.

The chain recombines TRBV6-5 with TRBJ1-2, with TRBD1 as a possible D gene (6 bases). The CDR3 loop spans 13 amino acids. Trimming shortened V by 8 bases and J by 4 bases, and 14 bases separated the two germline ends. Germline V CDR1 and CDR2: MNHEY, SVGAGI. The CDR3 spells CASHEQGFYGYTF. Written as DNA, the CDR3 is TGTGCCAGCCATGAACAGGGCTTCTATGGCTACACCTTC.

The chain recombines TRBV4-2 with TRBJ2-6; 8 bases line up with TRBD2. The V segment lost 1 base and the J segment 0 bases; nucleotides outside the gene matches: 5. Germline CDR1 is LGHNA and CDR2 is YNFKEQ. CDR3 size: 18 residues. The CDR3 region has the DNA TGTGCCAGCAGCCAAGTAGCCAGCGGGGGCTCTGGGGCCAACGTCCTGACTTTC. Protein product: CASSQVASGGSGANVLTF.

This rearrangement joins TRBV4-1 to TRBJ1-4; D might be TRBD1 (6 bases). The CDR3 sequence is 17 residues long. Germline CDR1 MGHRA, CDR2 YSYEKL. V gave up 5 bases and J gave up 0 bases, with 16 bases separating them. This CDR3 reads CASSTTKGDSTNEKLFF. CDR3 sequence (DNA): TGCGCCAGCAGCACAACTAAGGGGGATTCAACTAATGAAAAACTGTTTTTT.

The CDR3 protein is CASSRGLAEAYEQYF. In nucleotides, the CDR3 is TGCGCCAGCAGCCGGGGTCTAGCGGAGGCCTACGAGCAGTACTTC. The chain recombines TRBV4-1 with TRBJ2-7; 7 bases fit TRBD2. The CDR3 runs 15 residues. The trim removed 4 bases at V and 2 bases at J, leaving 8 bases unmatched. Germline CDR1 reads MGHRA; CDR2 reads YSYEKL.

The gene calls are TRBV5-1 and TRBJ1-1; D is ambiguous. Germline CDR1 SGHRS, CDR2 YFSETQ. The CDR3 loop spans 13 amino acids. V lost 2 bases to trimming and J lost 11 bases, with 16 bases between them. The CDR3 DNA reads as TGCGCCAGCAGCTTAATCGCAGGAGGGAGGGCTTTCTTT. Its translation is CASSLIAGGRAFF.

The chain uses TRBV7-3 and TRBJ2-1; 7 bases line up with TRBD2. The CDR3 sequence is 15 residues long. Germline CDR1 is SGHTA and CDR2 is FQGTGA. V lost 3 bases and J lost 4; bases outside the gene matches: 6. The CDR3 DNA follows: TGTGCCAGCAGCTTGGATAGCGGGTCGTACAATGAGCAGTTCTTC. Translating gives CASSLDSGSYNEQFF.

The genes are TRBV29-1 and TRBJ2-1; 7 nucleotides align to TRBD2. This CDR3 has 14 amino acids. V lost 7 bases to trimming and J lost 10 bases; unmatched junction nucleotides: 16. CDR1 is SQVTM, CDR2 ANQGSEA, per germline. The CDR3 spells CSASSGTKLGEQFF. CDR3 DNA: TGCAGCGCCTCGTCCGGGACTAAGCTCGGGGAGCAGTTCTTC.

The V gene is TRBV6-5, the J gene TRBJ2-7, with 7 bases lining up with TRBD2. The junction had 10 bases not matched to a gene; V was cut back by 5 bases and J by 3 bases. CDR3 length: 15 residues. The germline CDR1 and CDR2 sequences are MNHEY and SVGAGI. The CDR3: CASSADGGGLYEQYF. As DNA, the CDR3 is TGTGCCAGCAGTGCCGATGGGGGGGGACTCTACGAGCAGTACTTC.